Listed here are 20 T cell receptor beta chains from one sample, sequenced in a study of cytomegalovirus exposure and HLA in healthy donors. Vbeta (60) and Jbeta (13) primers were used in the PCR. Profiling relied on immunoSEQ multiplex PCR, and the TCRdb table lists in-frame clones only, not all of them. The sample totals roughly 100,000 clones. The material sequenced was PBMCs. The receptors stem from a woman in her twenties or thirties in good health and CMV-seronegative.

The V call is TRBV30, the J call TRBJ1-1; possibly TRBD1 for D (5 bases). Germline V gene lookup returns CDR1 GTSNPN and CDR2 SVGIG (reference sequence). The CDR3 runs to 13 residues. The V end lost 0 bases, the J end lost 2 bases, and 7 bases lay between the germline ends. In nucleotides, the CDR3 is TGTGCCTGGAGTGTCCAGGGTAACACTGAAGCTTTCTTT. This sequence encodes CAWSVQGNTEAFF. Complete variable domain (other parts from reference TRBV30 and TRBJ1-1): SQTIHQWPATLVQPVGSPLSLECTVEGTSNPNLYWYRQAAGRGLQLLFYSVGIGQISSEVPQNLSASRPQDRQFILSSKKLLLSDSGFYLCAWSVQGNTEAFFGQGTRLTVV.

This chain connects TRBV7-3 to TRBJ1-4; D may be TRBD1 (5 bases). The CDR3 sequence is 13 residues long. V dropped 2 bases and J dropped 8 bases, with 9 bases sitting between them. Germline V gene data show CDR1 as SGHTA and CDR2 as FQGTGA. The CDR3 is CASSLGPGEKLFF. CDR3 DNA sequence: TGTGCCAGCAGCTTAGGGCCAGGGGAAAAACTGTTTTTT.

The rearrangement links TRBV10-3 to TRBJ2-1; perhaps TRBD2 as D (6 bases). The CDR3 spans 12 residues. Germline CDR1 and CDR2: ENHRY and SYGVKD. The ends were cut back, 2 bases at V and 8 bases at J, with 7 bases in the middle. The CDR3 nucleotides read TGTGCCATCAGTGAGGGGGGGTATGAGCAGTTCTTC. It codes for CAISEGGYEQFF.

The rearrangement uses TRBV10-3 and TRBJ2-2, with 9 bases fitting TRBD1. V shed 4 bases, J shed 6 bases, and the junction held 6 bases outside the gene matches. The germline gives CDR1 ENHRY, CDR2 SYGVKD. The CDR3 runs to 15 residues. This CDR3 reads CAISVTGGFSGELFF. The CDR3, as DNA: TGTGCCATCAGTGTTACAGGGGGCTTTTCCGGGGAGCTGTTTTTT.

The chain has TRBV19 and TRBJ1-5, with D perhaps TRBD1 (6 bases). The V end lost 1 base, the J end lost 4 bases, and 11 bases lay between the germline ends. Germline lookup yields CDR1 LNHDA and CDR2 SQIVND (reference sequence). This CDR3 contains 15 residues. CDR3 bases: TGTGCCAGTAGTATAGGAAAGACAGGTAATCAGCCCCAGCATTTT. Protein sequence: CASSIGKTGNQPQHF. Filled out from reference TRBV19 and TRBJ1-5, the complete variable domain reads DGGITQSPKYLFRKEGQNVTLSCEQNLNHDAMYWYRQDPGQGLRLIYYSQIVNDFQKGDIAEGYSVSREKKESFPLTVTSAQKNPTAFYLCASSIGKTGNQPQHFGDGTRLSIL.

V and J are TRBV7-2 and TRBJ2-5; 9 positions match TRBD1. The CDR3 sequence is 15 residues long. The V and J ends lost 1 base and 5 bases, in that order; junction bases with no gene match: 5. Germline CDR1 reads SGHTA; CDR2 reads FQGNSA. The CDR3 nucleotides are TGTGCCAGCAGCTTAGTCGGGGGGACAGGGGAGACCCAGTACTTC. Translation: CASSLVGGTGETQYF.

The V and J genes are TRBV29-1 and TRBJ2-7, with 8 bases lining up with TRBD1. This CDR3 has 14 residues. V dropped 7 bases and J dropped 2; count of bases not matched to a gene: 10. Germline V lookup: CDR1 SQVTM, CDR2 ANQGSEA. CDR3 coding DNA: TGCAGCGCCGAAGCGAGGACAGGGCCCTACGAGCAGTACTTC. Its translation is CSAEARTGPYEQYF.

This clone registers medium-sized by frequency. This chain joins TRBV6-6 and TRBJ1-4; 8 nucleotides line up with TRBD1. Germline V gives CDR1 MNHNY, CDR2 SVGAGI (reference sequence). The CDR3 contains 15 residues. V lost 0 bases, J lost 5 bases, and 2 bases stayed unmatched. The CDR3 region is CASSYSYRGNEKLFF. The DNA for the CDR3 is TGTGCCAGCAGTTACTCGTACAGGGGGAATGAAAAACTGTTTTTT.

The genes are TRBV6-5 and TRBJ1-1; tentatively, D is TRBD1 (5 bases). V was cut by 5 bases and J by 4 bases, with 11 bases left in between. This CDR3 region has 13 residues. CDR1 MNHEY and CDR2 SVGAGI come from the germline V gene. The CDR3 spells CASSPTAFTEAFF. The CDR3 nucleotides read TGTGCCAGCAGTCCGACAGCTTTCACTGAAGCTTTCTTT.

The chain is built from TRBV5-1 and TRBJ1-1; D gene ambiguous. The V gene's germline CDR1 is SGHRS and CDR2 YFSETQ. This CDR3 has 12 amino acids. V was clipped by 0 bases and J by 3 bases, with 3 bases between them. For the CDR3, the DNA is TGCGCCAGCAGCTTGGTCGACACTGAAGCTTTCTTT. Its translation is CASSLVDTEAFF.

The chain recombines TRBV9 with TRBJ1-4, with 8 bases that match TRBD1. The CDR3 is 14 amino acids. J lost 7 bases, V lost 3 bases, and 5 bases had no gene match. Germline CDR1 and CDR2: SGDLS and YYNGEE. CDR3 bases: TGTGCCAGCAGCGCGGGGACAGGCGGTGAAAAACTGTTTTTT. It codes for CASSAGTGGEKLFF.

This sequence joins TRBV30 and TRBJ1-2; D possibly corresponds to TRBD1 (5 bases). Germline V gene data show CDR1 as GTSNPN and CDR2 as SVGIG (reference sequence). The CDR3 loop spans 13 amino acids. V lost 2 bases to trimming and J lost 5 bases, with 12 bases between them. DNA of the CDR3: TGTGCCTGGAGTACAGGTCCCGGGTATGGCTACACCTTC. Amino acid sequence: CAWSTGPGYGYTF.

The rearrangement links TRBV7-9 to TRBJ1-1; D possibly corresponds to TRBD1 (6 bases). The CDR3 length is 14 residues. The germline V gene encodes CDR1 SEHNR and CDR2 FQNEAQ (reference sequence). Trimming removed 2 bases at V and 0 bases at J, with 7 bases between. CDR3 protein: CASSLTGMNTEAFF. DNA of the CDR3: TGTGCCAGCAGCTTAACAGGGATGAACACTGAAGCTTTCTTT.

The J gene is TRBJ1-5, the V gene TRBV28; 7 bases map to TRBD1. The CDR3 has 15 residues. Trimming removed 6 bases from V and 7 bases from J; junction bases left unmatched: 12. Germline lookup yields CDR1 MDHEN and CDR2 SYDVKM. For the CDR3, the DNA is TGTGCCAGCAGGGTCCTTACAGGGGTAGGGCAGCCCCAGCATTTT. Translating it yields CASRVLTGVGQPQHF. The full variable domain, in which reference TRBV28 and TRBJ1-5 provide the parts outside the CDR3, is DVKVTQSSRYLVKRTGEKVFLECVQDMDHENMFWYRQDPGLGLRLIYFSYDVKMKEKGDIPEGYSVSREKKERFSLILESASTNQTSMYLCASRVLTGVGQPQHFGDGTRLSIL.

The rearrangement joins TRBV29-1 to TRBJ2-1; weak D call: TRBD2 (6 bases). In germline, CDR1 is SQVTM, CDR2 ANQGSEA. CDR3 length: 15 residues. The germline V and J ends were trimmed by 7 bases and 0 bases, with 16 bases remaining between them. The CDR3, as DNA: TGCAGCGGTAGAGGCGGGACCAGCTCCTACAATGAGCAGTTCTTC. Amino acid sequence: CSGRGGTSSYNEQFF.

This rearrangement joins TRBV7-3 to TRBJ2-1, with a tentative D call TRBD2 (6 bases). The CDR3 consists of 13 residues. Germline assignment: CDR1 SGHTA and CDR2 FQGTGA. V lost 7 bases, J lost 4 bases, and 11 bases lay in between. This CDR3 reads CASTGGAYNEQFF. The CDR3 DNA is TGTGCCAGCACCGGCGGGGCGTACAATGAGCAGTTCTTC.

J is TRBJ1-4 and V is TRBV4-2; tentatively, D is TRBD1 (6 bases). Germline CDR1 and CDR2: LGHNA and YNFKEQ. CDR3 length: 14 amino acids. Trimming shortened V by 8 bases and J by 0 bases, and 10 bases separated the two germline ends. CDR3 amino acids: CASGRQATNEKLFF. The CDR3, as DNA: TGTGCCAGCGGAAGACAGGCAACTAATGAAAAACTGTTTTTT.

V and J are TRBV9 and TRBJ2-5; 12 bases are a match to TRBD2. This CDR3 is 15 amino acids long. The J segment lost 2 bases and the V segment lost 10 bases, leaving 9 bases of the junction unmatched. Germline values: CDR1 SGDLS, CDR2 YYNGEE. This CDR3 is CARTLAGGPQETQYF. The CDR3 nucleotides are TGTGCCCGCACCCTAGCGGGGGGGCCTCAAGAGACCCAGTACTTC.

The chain is built from TRBV29-1 and TRBJ2-7; no definite D call. The CDR3 covers 13 residues. CDR1 is SQVTM and CDR2 is ANQGSEA in the germline V gene. V lost 4 bases to trimming and J lost 1 base, with 11 bases between them. CDR3 sequence reads: CSVGGLGSYEQYF. CDR3 nucleotide sequence: TGCAGCGTTGGCGGCCTCGGATCCTACGAGCAGTACTTC.

V and J are TRBV4-1 and TRBJ2-1; D remains ambiguous. V lost 5 bases and J 0 bases, leaving 8 bases between the germline ends. Germline V gene sequence: CDR1 MGHRA, CDR2 YSYEKL. This CDR3 is 14 amino acids long. The CDR3 region is CASSRRFSYNEQFF. The CDR3 DNA follows: TGCGCCAGCAGCAGGAGATTCTCCTACAATGAGCAGTTCTTC.